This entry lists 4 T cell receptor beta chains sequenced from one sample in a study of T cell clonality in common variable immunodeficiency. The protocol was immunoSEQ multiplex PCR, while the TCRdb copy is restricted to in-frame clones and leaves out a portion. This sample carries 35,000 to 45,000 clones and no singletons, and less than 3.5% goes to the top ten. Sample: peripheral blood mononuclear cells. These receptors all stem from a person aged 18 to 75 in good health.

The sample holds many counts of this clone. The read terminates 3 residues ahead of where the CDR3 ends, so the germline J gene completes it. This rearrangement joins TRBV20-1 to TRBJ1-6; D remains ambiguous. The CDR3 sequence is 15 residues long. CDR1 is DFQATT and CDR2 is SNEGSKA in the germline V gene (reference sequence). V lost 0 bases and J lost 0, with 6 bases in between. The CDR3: CSAREDNSYNSPLHF. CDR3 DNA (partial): TGCAGTGCTAGAGAAGACAACTCCTATAATTCACCC.

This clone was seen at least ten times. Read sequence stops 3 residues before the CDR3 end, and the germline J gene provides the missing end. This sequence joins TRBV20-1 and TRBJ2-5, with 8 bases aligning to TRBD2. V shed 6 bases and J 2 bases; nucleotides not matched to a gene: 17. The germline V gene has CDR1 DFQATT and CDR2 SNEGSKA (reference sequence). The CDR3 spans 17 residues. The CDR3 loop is CSARQDGLALLQETQYF. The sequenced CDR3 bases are TGCAGTGCGAGACAGGACGGACTAGCCCTTCTTCAAGAGACC.

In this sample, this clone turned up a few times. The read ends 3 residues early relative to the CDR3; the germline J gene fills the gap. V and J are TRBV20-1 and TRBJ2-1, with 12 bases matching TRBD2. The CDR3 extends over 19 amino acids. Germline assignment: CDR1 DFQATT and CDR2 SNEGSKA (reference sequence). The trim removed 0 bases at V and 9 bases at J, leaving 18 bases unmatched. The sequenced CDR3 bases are TGCAGTGCTAGAGATCCGACCCGGACTAGCGGGAATGTATATGGTGAG. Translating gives CSARDPTRTSGNVYGE. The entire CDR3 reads CSARDPTRTSGNVYGEQFF.

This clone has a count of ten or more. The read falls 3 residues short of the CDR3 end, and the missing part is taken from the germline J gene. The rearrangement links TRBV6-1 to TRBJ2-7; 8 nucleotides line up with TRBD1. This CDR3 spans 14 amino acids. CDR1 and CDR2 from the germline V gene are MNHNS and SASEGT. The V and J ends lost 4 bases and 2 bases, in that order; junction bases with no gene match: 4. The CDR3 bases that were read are TGTGCCAGCAGTGTAACAGGGGGTACCTACGAG. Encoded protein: CASSVTGGTYE. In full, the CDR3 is CASSVTGGTYEQYF.